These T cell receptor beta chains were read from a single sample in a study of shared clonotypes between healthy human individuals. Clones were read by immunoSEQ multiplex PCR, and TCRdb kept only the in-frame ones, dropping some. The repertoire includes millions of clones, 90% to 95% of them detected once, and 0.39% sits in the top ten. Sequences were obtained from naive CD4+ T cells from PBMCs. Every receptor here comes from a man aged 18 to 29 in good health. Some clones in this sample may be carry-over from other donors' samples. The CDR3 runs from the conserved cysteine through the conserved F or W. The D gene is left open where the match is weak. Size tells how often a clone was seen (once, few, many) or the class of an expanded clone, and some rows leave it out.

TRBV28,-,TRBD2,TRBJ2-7,CASTRLAAYEQYF,TGTGCCAGCACTAGACTAGCGGCTTACGAGCAGTACTTC
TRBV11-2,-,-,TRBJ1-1,CASSPPGAQGLVTEAFF,TGTGCCAGCAGCCCCCCGGGGGCGCAGGGGCTGGTCACTGAAGCTTTCTTT
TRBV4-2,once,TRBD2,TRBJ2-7,CASSLASGRAYEQYF,TGTGCCAGCAGCCTAGCTAGCGGGAGGGCCTACGAGCAGTACTTC
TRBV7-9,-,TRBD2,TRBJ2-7,CASSFLAGEGEQYF,TGTGCCAGCAGCTTCCTAGCGGGAGAGGGCGAGCAGTACTTC
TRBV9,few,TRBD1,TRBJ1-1,CASSVSGGGTEAFF,TGTGCCAGCAGCGTATCAGGGGGTGGCACTGAAGCTTTCTTT
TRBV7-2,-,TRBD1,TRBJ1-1,CASSPQRQGANTEAFF,TGTGCCAGCAGCCCCCAGAGACAGGGGGCAAACACTGAAGCTTTCTTT
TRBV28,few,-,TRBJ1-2,CASSFPSDRSYGYTF,TGTGCCAGCAGTTTCCCCTCGGACAGATCCTATGGCTACACCTTC
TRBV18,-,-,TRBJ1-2,CASSPASNYGYTF,TGTGCCAGCTCACCCGCATCAAACTATGGCTACACCTTC
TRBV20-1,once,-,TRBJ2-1,CTTGPADEQFF,TGCACGACCGGGCCCGCCGATGAGCAGTTCTTC
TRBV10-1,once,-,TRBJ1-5,CASSEGGRGSNQPQHF,TGCGCCAGCAGTGAGGGAGGGAGGGGTAGCAATCAGCCCCAGCATTTT
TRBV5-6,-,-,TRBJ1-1,CASSGNWNTEAFF,TGTGCCAGCAGCGGAAATTGGAACACTGAAGCTTTCTTT
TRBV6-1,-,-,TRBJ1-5,CASSEVPQHF,TGTGCCAGCAGTGAGGTTCCCCAGCATTTT
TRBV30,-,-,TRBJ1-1,CAWSASALTEAFF,TGTGCCTGGAGTGCCAGCGCCCTCACTGAAGCTTTCTTT
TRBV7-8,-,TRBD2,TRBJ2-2,CASSLAAGGAGELFF,TGTGCCAGCAGCTTAGCAGCGGGAGGTGCCGGGGAGCTGTTTTTT
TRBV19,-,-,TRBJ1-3,CASSISGAGNTIYF,TGTGCCAGTAGTATCTCGGGGGCTGGAAACACCATATATTTT
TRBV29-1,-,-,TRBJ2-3,CSVEVRGWTDTQYF,TGCAGCGTTGAAGTTCGGGGTTGGACAGATACGCAGTATTTT
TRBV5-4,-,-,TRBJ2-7,CASSSGLDAYEQYF,TGTGCCAGCAGTTCAGGACTCGACGCCTACGAGCAGTACTTC
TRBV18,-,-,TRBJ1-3,CASSPRQDYSGNTIYF,TGTGCCAGCTCACCACGGCAGGACTATTCTGGAAACACCATATATTTT
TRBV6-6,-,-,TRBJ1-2,CASSYEVYGYTF,TGTGCCAGCAGTTACGAGGTCTATGGCTACACCTTC
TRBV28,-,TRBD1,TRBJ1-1,CASSSPGTGTEAFF,TGTGCCAGCAGTTCGCCGGGGACAGGGACTGAAGCTTTCTTT
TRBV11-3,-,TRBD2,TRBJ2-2,CASSPPDGWREGTGELFF,TGTGCCAGCAGCCCGCCCGACGGGTGGCGGGAGGGCACCGGGGAGCTGTTTTTT
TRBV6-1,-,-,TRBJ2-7,CASSERGEQYF,TGTGCCAGCAGTGAGAGAGGCGAGCAGTACTTC
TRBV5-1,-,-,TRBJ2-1,CASSGAMSYNEQFF,TGCGCCAGCAGCGGGGCTATGTCCTACAATGAGCAGTTCTTC
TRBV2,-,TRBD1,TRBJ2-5,CASSDRGRETQYF,TGTGCCAGCAGCGACAGGGGGAGAGAGACCCAGTACTTC
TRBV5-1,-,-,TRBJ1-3,CASSATGSYTGNTIYF,TGCGCCAGCAGCGCTACAGGGTCCTACACTGGAAACACCATATATTTT
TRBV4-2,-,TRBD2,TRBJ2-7,CASSQVAGAIDEQYF,TGTGCCAGCAGCCAAGTAGCGGGAGCGATCGACGAGCAGTACTTC
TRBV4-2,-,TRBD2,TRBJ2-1,CASSQGTSGSSGEQFF,TGTGCCAGCAGCCAAGGGACTAGCGGGAGTTCGGGTGAGCAGTTCTTC
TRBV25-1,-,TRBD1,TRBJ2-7,CASREDRDGTEQYF,TGTGCCAGCAGGGAAGACAGGGATGGGACCGAGCAGTACTTC
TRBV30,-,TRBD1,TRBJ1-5,CAWSLGQGAWVRNQPQHF,TGTGCCTGGAGCCTGGGGCAGGGGGCTTGGGTTCGCAATCAGCCCCAGCATTTT